This T cell receptor beta chain was identified during a study of T cell responses to AZD1222 COVID-19 vaccine. Study-wide findings and caveats: Spike-specific TCR breadth and depth went up after people got two AZD1222 doses. Per reports, nearly half of all spike-specific TCRs target regions that are unmutated in variants.

Data came from immunoSEQ multiplex PCR; TCRdb stores just in-frame clones and leaves some out. Of some 170,000 clones in the sample, about 93% are singletons; the top ten hold around 0.98%. A remark on this clone: Antigen: not known.

The origin of this receptor is an adult who received the MenACWY meningococcal vaccine as a control. This material consisted of peripheral blood, taken 28 days after the second dose of the MenACWY control vaccine.

CDR3 nucleotide sequence: TGTGCCAGCAGTTTGGGGACCGGGGAGCTGTTTTTT. Its protein is CASSLGTGELFF. The chain has TRBV28 and TRBJ2-2; no firm D call. This CDR3 spans 12 amino acids. Per germline, CDR1 MDHEN and CDR2 SYDVKM. The V gene lost 3 bases and the J gene lost 5 bases, with 4 bases spanning the gap.